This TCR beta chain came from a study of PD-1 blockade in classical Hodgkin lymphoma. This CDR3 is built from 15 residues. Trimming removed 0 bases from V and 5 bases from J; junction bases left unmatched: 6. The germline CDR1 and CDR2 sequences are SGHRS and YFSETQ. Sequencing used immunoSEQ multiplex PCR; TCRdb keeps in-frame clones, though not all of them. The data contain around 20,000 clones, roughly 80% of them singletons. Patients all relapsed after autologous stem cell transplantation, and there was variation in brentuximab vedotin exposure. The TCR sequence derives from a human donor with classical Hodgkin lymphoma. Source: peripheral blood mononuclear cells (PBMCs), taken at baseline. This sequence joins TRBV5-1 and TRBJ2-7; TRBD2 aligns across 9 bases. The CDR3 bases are TGCGCCAGCAGCTTGGCCTCGGCTAGCGGGAACGAGCAGTACTTC. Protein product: CASSLASASGNEQYF.